These 30 T cell receptor beta chains were sequenced from one sample in a study of STAT3 mutations in large granular lymphocyte leukemia (dated 2019 in TCRdb). Broad study findings and their caveats: All T-LGLL patients had at least one immunodominant TCRbeta clonotype, and roughly half had multiple immunodominant subclonotypes.

Library construction relied on the immunoSEQ multiplex PCR assay. The table was pulled from immuneACCESS by TCRdb, which kept in-frame rearrangements only. Such tables lose some clones; where checked, under half of the loss comes from unresolved V genes, and the rest has no known cause. Here the sample has tens of thousands of clones; 88% occur a single time. The leading ten clones occupy about 0.46% of the sample. Their specific antigens are unknown. Material: PBMCs. The receptors were sampled from a human donor with T large granular lymphocyte leukemia. Some clones in this sample may be carry-over from other donors' samples.

With respect to this clone: At one of its ends the junction is not consistent with the germline gene, which may arise from a read error. The rearrangement links TRBV7-2 to TRBJ2-4; the match to TRBD2 covers 9 bases. Per the germline V gene, CDR1 is SGHTA and CDR2 is FQGNSA. The CDR3 sequence is 13 residues long. The CDR3 here is CASSVAGANIQYF. In DNA form, the CDR3 reads TGTGCCAGCAGCGTAGCGGGGGCAAACATTCAGTACTTC.

V and J are TRBV19 and TRBJ2-2, with D perhaps being TRBD1 or TRBD2 (5 bases each). In germline, CDR1 is LNHDA, CDR2 SQIVND (reference sequence). The CDR3 totals 15 residues. Trimming shortened V by 5 bases and J by 3 bases, and 13 bases separated the two germline ends. CDR3: CASSPRRGDTGELFF. Written as DNA, the CDR3 is TGTGCCAGTAGTCCGAGGAGAGGGGACACCGGGGAGCTGTTTTTT.

This chain uses TRBV18 with TRBJ2-3, with 9 positions matching TRBD2. The trim removed 4 bases at V and 2 bases at J, leaving 4 bases unmatched. Germline V gene sequence: CDR1 KGHSH, CDR2 LQKENI. This CDR3 region has 15 residues. CDR3: CASSLAGAPTDTQYF. CDR3 nucleotides: TGTGCCAGCTCACTAGCGGGGGCACCCACAGATACGCAGTATTTT.

The V call is TRBV29-1, the J call TRBJ2-1, with 7 nucleotides matching TRBD1. The length of the CDR3 is 14 residues. Germline values: CDR1 SQVTM, CDR2 ANQGSEA. V gave up 7 bases and J gave up 3 bases; unmatched junction bases: 9. The CDR3 region is CSGWGTDYYNEQFF. The CDR3 nucleotides read TGCAGCGGGTGGGGGACAGACTACTACAATGAGCAGTTCTTC.

Written as DNA, the CDR3 is TGTGCCAGCTCCCCTGGGACAGCCAACTACGAGCAGTACGTC. The encoded protein is CASSPGTANYEQYV. The chain links TRBV18 to TRBJ2-7; TRBD1 agrees at 7 bases. Germline values: CDR1 KGHSH, CDR2 LQKENI. The CDR3 totals 14 residues. The trim removed 6 bases at V and 3 bases at J, leaving 8 bases unmatched.

The V call is TRBV5-5, the J call TRBJ2-3; perhaps TRBD1 as D (6 bases). V lost 1 base, J lost 2 bases, and 14 bases lay in between. The germline CDR1 and CDR2 sequences are SGHKS and YYEKEE (reference sequence). CDR3 size: 16 residues. The CDR3 DNA reads TGTGCCAGCAGCTTGTCTGGGACATCCAACACAGATACGCAGTATTTT. Residues: CASSLSGTSNTDTQYF. The full variable domain, rest sourced from reference TRBV5-5 and TRBJ2-3, is DAGVTQSPTHLIKTRGQQVTLRCSPISGHKSVSWYQQVLGQGPQFIFQYYEKEERGRGNFPDRFSARQFPNYSSELNVNALLLGDSALYLCASSLSGTSNTDTQYFGPGTRLTVL.

The genes are TRBV18 and TRBJ1-5, with 7 bases aligning to TRBD1. J lost 5 bases, V lost 4 bases, and 11 bases had no gene match. Germline-derived CDR1 and CDR2 are KGHSH and LQKENI. CDR3 length equals 16 residues. CDR3 in amino acids: CASSRLSGGLDQPQHF. The CDR3 DNA reads as TGTGCCAGCTCACGCTTATCAGGGGGACTGGATCAGCCCCAGCATTTT.

This clone occurred a few times. The CDR3 sequence is CSVGEFLQETQYF. CDR3 nucleotides: TGCAGCGTTGGGGAGTTCCTTCAAGAGACCCAGTACTTC. V is TRBV29-1 and J is TRBJ2-5; possible D gene TRBD2, 5 bases. Germline-derived CDR1 and CDR2 are SQVTM and ANQGSEA. CDR3 size: 13 residues. Trimming removed 4 bases at V and 2 bases at J, with 11 bases between.

The genes are TRBV6-5 and TRBJ2-6; perhaps TRBD1 as D (5 bases). V was pared by 6 bases and J by 2 bases, with 11 bases between. From germline, CDR1 is MNHEY and CDR2 SVGAGI. The CDR3 has 15 residues. CDR3 coding DNA: TGTGCCAGCAGCCTCCTCAGGGCTGGGGCCAACGTCCTGACTTTC. Protein: CASSLLRAGANVLTF.

This chain connects TRBV6-5 to TRBJ1-2; D is ambiguous. The germline CDR1 and CDR2 sequences are MNHEY and SVGAGI. The CDR3 is made up of 13 amino acids. V lost 6 bases and J 4 bases, leaving 12 bases between the germline ends. CDR3 DNA sequence: TGTGCCAGCAGCTCCGGCGCCTCCTATGGCTACACCTTC. Translated: CASSSGASYGYTF.

V gene TRBV18 combines with J gene TRBJ1-1; possible D gene TRBD1, 5 bases. Germline CDR1 reads KGHSH; CDR2 reads LQKENI. Trimming took 3 bases from V and 8 from J, leaving 13 bases between them. CDR3 size: 13 residues. The CDR3 DNA sequence: TGTGCCAGCTCACCGTCCGACAGCATCGAAGCTTTCTTT. Protein sequence: CASSPSDSIEAFF. The complete variable domain, with remaining parts taken from reference TRBV18 and TRBJ1-1, reads NAGVMQNPRHLVRRRGQEARLRCSPMKGHSHVYWYRQLPEEGLKFMVYLQKENIIDESGMPKERFSAEFPKEGPSILRIQQVVRGDSAAYFCASSPSDSIEAFFGQGTRLTVV.

This chain joins TRBV6-1 and TRBJ1-1; D is uncertain. CDR1 is MNHNS, CDR2 SASEGT, per germline. Trimming removed 3 bases at V and 3 bases at J, with 8 bases between. This CDR3 is 13 amino acids long. The DNA of the CDR3 is TGTGCCAGCAGTGAGGGGAGGGACACTGAAGCTTTCTTT. It yields the protein CASSEGRDTEAFF.

The rearrangement links TRBV5-4 to TRBJ2-3, with 10 bases that match TRBD2. Germline assignment: CDR1 SGHNT and CDR2 YYREEE (reference sequence). The J segment lost 1 base and the V segment lost 1 base, leaving 6 bases of the junction unmatched. This CDR3 spans 17 amino acids. CDR3 DNA: TGTGCCAGCAGCTTGAGGCTAGCGGGGGCCGGCACAGATACGCAGTATTTT. Its protein is CASSLRLAGAGTDTQYF.

The J gene is TRBJ1-2, the V gene TRBV10-1, with TRBD1 matching over 7 bases. V dropped 5 bases and J dropped 6; count of bases not matched to a gene: 3. The germline V gene has CDR1 WNHNN and CDR2 SYGVQD (reference sequence). The CDR3 is made up of 12 amino acids. The CDR3 bases are TGCGCCAGCAGTCAGGGGGAACATGGCTACACCTTC. This gives the protein CASSQGEHGYTF.

This sequence joins TRBV27 and TRBJ1-6; TRBD1 might be the D (6 bases). The CDR3 consists of 14 residues. Germline V gene lookup returns CDR1 MNHEY and CDR2 SMNVEV (reference sequence). V was clipped by 3 bases and J by 9 bases, with 12 bases between them. CDR3 residues: CASSFQGKGSPLHF. CDR3 coding DNA: TGTGCCAGCAGTTTTCAGGGGAAGGGTTCACCCCTCCACTTT.

The chain uses TRBV6-6 and TRBJ2-7; 10 bases line up with TRBD1. Per the germline V gene, CDR1 is MNHNY and CDR2 is SVGAGI (reference sequence). Trimming at V came to 6 bases and at J to 3 bases, leaving 5 bases not matched to a gene. The length of the CDR3 is 14 residues. The CDR3 coding sequence is TGTGCCAGCAGAGGGGGGACAGGGGTCTACGAGCAGTACGTC. This encodes CASRGGTGVYEQYV.

The gene calls are TRBV9 and TRBJ2-7, with TRBD1 identical over 7 bases. This CDR3 comprises 14 residues. The germline gives CDR1 SGDLS, CDR2 YYNGEE. V dropped 0 bases and J dropped 4; count of bases not matched to a gene: 4. CDR3 nucleotides: TGTGCCAGCAGCGTAGAGGACAGGCGGTACGAGCAGTACTTC. This codes for CASSVEDRRYEQYF.

V is TRBV30 and J is TRBJ2-5; the D gene is possibly TRBD1 (6 bases). The germline V gene encodes CDR1 GTSNPN and CDR2 SVGIG (reference sequence). V lost 2 bases, J lost 1 base, and 17 bases lay in between. This CDR3 region has 16 residues. Here the CDR3 reads CAWSFGLLDSQETQYF. As DNA, the CDR3 is TGTGCCTGGAGTTTTGGGTTGCTGGACAGCCAAGAGACCCAGTACTTC. The full variable domain, its missing parts supplied by reference TRBV30 and TRBJ2-5, is SQTIHQWPATLVQPVGSPLSLECTVEGTSNPNLYWYRQAAGRGLQLLFYSVGIGQISSEVPQNLSASRPQDRQFILSSKKLLLSDSGFYLCAWSFGLLDSQETQYFGPGTRLLVL.

V is TRBV4-2 and J is TRBJ1-2; D ambiguous. CDR1 is LGHNA and CDR2 is YNFKEQ in the germline V gene. This CDR3 has 15 residues. Trimming stripped 0 bases from V and 7 bases from J, with 15 bases between. As DNA, the CDR3 is TGTGCCAGCAGCCAAGATCAGCCGCTCGGTGCTGGCTACACCTTC. It is translated as CASSQDQPLGAGYTF.

This chain links TRBV5-1 with TRBJ2-1; tentatively, D is TRBD1 (5 bases). Per germline, CDR1 SGHRS and CDR2 YFSETQ. This CDR3 is 16 amino acids long. Trimming shortened V by 1 base and J by 0 bases, and 11 bases separated the two germline ends. The CDR3 sequence is CASSLLRGDSYNEQFF. The CDR3 DNA reads as TGCGCCAGCAGCTTGTTAAGGGGCGACTCCTACAATGAGCAGTTCTTC.

This chain connects TRBV4-3 to TRBJ2-7, with D maybe TRBD1 (5 bases). Germline V CDR1 and CDR2: LGHNA, YSLEER. The CDR3 has 15 residues. The V end was cut by 0 bases, the J end by 1 base, with 10 bases between. CDR3 amino acids: CASSQDQGESYEQYF. The CDR3 nucleotides read TGCGCCAGCAGCCAAGATCAGGGCGAATCCTACGAGCAGTACTTC.

CDR3 protein: CASSLVGSAYEQYF. The DNA for the CDR3 is TGCGCCAGCAGCTTGGTGGGGTCGGCCTACGAGCAGTACTTC. The V and J genes are TRBV5-1 and TRBJ2-7; D remains ambiguous. V was clipped by 0 bases and J by 2 bases, with 9 bases between them. This CDR3 has 14 residues. Germline loops: CDR1 SGHRS, CDR2 YFSETQ.

The chain recombines TRBV5-1 with TRBJ2-1; D is perhaps TRBD1 or TRBD2 (6 bases each). Germline V gene sequence: CDR1 SGHRS, CDR2 YFSETQ. The V end was cut by 0 bases, the J end by 7 bases, with 20 bases between. This CDR3 spans 17 amino acids. In DNA form, the CDR3 reads TGCGCCAGCAGCTTGGGGACAGCCCCGGGGGCCCCAAATGAGCAGTTCTTC. It codes for CASSLGTAPGAPNEQFF.

V gene TRBV12-2 combines with J gene TRBJ2-3; the D call TRBD2 from the table was never checked on the DNA. TRBV12-2 is described as a pseudogene. This CDR3 comprises 19 residues. The CDR3, as DNA: TGTGCAAGTCGCTTAGGCACTAGCGGGGGGGCCGGAGAATCAGATACGCAGTATTTT. This translates into CASRLGTSGGAGESDTQYF.

The chain combines TRBV5-4 with TRBJ1-1, with a weak D call TRBD1 (5 bases). Trimming took 4 bases from V and 4 from J, leaving 14 bases between them. This CDR3 comprises 14 residues. CDR1 is SGHNT, CDR2 YYREEE, per germline (reference sequence). The CDR3 DNA is TGTGCCAGCAGCCGGGCGGGGGGAGTCACTGAAGCTTTCTTT. This codes for CASSRAGGVTEAFF.

The chain recombines TRBV5-1 with TRBJ1-1, with D possibly matching TRBD1 (5 bases). The germline gives CDR1 SGHRS, CDR2 YFSETQ. The ends were cut back, 2 bases at V and 8 bases at J, with 13 bases in the middle. The CDR3 spans 13 residues. CDR3 DNA: TGCGCCAGCAGCTTAGGCAGGGTGAGGGAAGCTTTCTTT. Its translation: CASSLGRVREAFF.

The rearrangement links TRBV29-1 to TRBJ2-1, with TRBD2 as a possible D gene (5 bases). CDR3 length equals 14 residues. CDR1 and CDR2 from the germline V gene are SQVTM and ANQGSEA. The V end was cut by 4 bases, the J end by 7 bases, with 17 bases between. CDR3 coding DNA: TGCAGCGTTGGAGGGATTTTGAGTTTTAATGAGCAGTTCTTC. Translation: CSVGGILSFNEQFF.

The rearrangement joins TRBV6-6 to TRBJ2-1, with 10 bases identical to TRBD2. The V segment lost 6 bases and the J segment 4 bases; nucleotides outside the gene matches: 6. The CDR3 extends over 15 amino acids. In germline, CDR1 is MNHNY, CDR2 SVGAGI (reference sequence). The CDR3 DNA reads as TGTGCCAGCAGCACAGGACTAGCGGAGTACAATGAGCAGTTCTTC. As protein: CASSTGLAEYNEQFF.

The chain employs TRBV4-1 and TRBJ1-6; the D gene is possibly TRBD1 (5 bases). The CDR3 runs to 15 residues. CDR1 is MGHRA and CDR2 is YSYEKL in the germline V gene. The ends were cut back, 0 bases at V and 8 bases at J, with 11 bases in the middle. The CDR3 DNA sequence: TGCGCCAGCAGCCAAGATGGGGCTAGGGATTCACCCCTCCACTTT. It translates to CASSQDGARDSPLHF.

The rearrangement joins TRBV9 to TRBJ2-5, with D perhaps matching TRBD2 (6 bases). This CDR3 has 15 residues. Trimming removed 0 bases at V and 2 bases at J, with 11 bases between. CDR1 SGDLS and CDR2 YYNGEE come from the germline V gene. The CDR3 protein is CASSVAGVRQETQYF. CDR3 in DNA: TGTGCCAGCAGCGTAGCGGGGGTAAGGCAAGAGACCCAGTACTTC.